This record covers a single TCR beta chain. Its antigen is still unknown. The data were taken from a study of T-cell reconstitution after alpha-beta-depleted transplantation in children. V lost 4 bases and J lost 5; bases outside the gene matches: 5. The germline gives CDR1 SGHTA, CDR2 FQGTGA. The CDR3 sequence is 13 residues long. For TCRbeta, the library was prepared with unique molecular identifiers. TCRdb re-analysed the PCR reads in MiXCR, keeping a single row per CDR3 protein. The repertoire holds under 750,000 distinct CDR3 sequences, with 23% as singletons. Whole-study results and caveats: There were some patients whose high TCRbeta diversity at day 60 came from surviving recipient T cells and thymic progenitors. Alpha-beta T cells about two months after transplant reportedly derived from several hundred expanded graft clones. When one year had passed after transplant, most T-cell counts and diversity came from newly produced T cells.

The TCR comes from a boy under three years old who had a stem cell transplant for acute myeloid leukemia, so the T cells may come from the graft donor. V usage is TRBV7-3 and J usage is TRBJ2-7; 7 nucleotides match TRBD2. This specimen was PBMCs, mostly from graft donor cells, taken 360 days after TCRalphabeta/CD19-depleted stem cell transplant. The CDR3 DNA reads TGTGCCAGCAGCTGGGGGGGAGGGGACGAGCAGTACTTC. Translated, it gives CASSWGGGDEQYF. Supplemented by reference TRBV7-3 and TRBJ2-7, the full variable domain reads GAGVSQTPSNKVTEKGKYVELRCDPISGHTALYWYRQSLGQGPEFLIYFQGTGAADDSGLPNDRFFAVRPEGSVSTLKIQRTERGDSAVYLCASSWGGGDEQYFGPGTRLTVT.